The 15 T cell receptor beta chains below all came from one sample that was sequenced in a study of blood T cell repertoires in COVID-19 (dated by TCRdb to 2020 to 2022). To prepare the library, the immunoSEQ multiplex PCR assay was applied. TCRdb obtained this table from immuneACCESS and retained in-frame rearrangements with V and J assigned. These tables miss some clones; where compared with another copy, unresolved V genes account for less than half of the shortfall, and the remainder is unexplained. For this sample the table gives approximately 270,000 clones, of which roughly 85% were detected only once. The top ten constitute roughly 3% of the sample. Sample: peripheral blood. These receptors came from a young man with active or convalescent COVID-19.

The rearrangement links TRBV5-1 to TRBJ2-2; no clear D. Trimming removed 4 bases from V and 0 bases from J, with 10 bases in between. Germline assignment: CDR1 SGHRS and CDR2 YFSETQ. This CDR3 spans 15 amino acids. In DNA form, the CDR3 reads TGCGCCAGCAGCCTGGAATCAGCGAACACCGGGGAGCTGTTTTTT. The encoded protein is CASSLESANTGELFF.

The chain recombines TRBV18 with TRBJ1-5; D is uncertain. The germline gives CDR1 KGHSH, CDR2 LQKENI. The CDR3 is 12 residues long. V was clipped by 4 bases and J by 4 bases, with 5 bases between them. CDR3 residues: CASSLPNQPQHF. In DNA, the CDR3 is TGTGCCAGCTCACTCCCGAATCAGCCCCAGCATTTT.

This chain connects TRBV27 to TRBJ2-5; 9 bases agree with TRBD1. Trimming removed 6 bases from V and 3 bases from J; junction bases left unmatched: 11. The CDR3 extends over 16 amino acids. Germline values: CDR1 MNHEY, CDR2 SMNVEV (reference sequence). CDR3 region: CASRTDRGKPKETQYF. CDR3 nucleotide sequence: TGTGCCAGCAGAACCGACAGGGGGAAACCTAAAGAGACCCAGTACTTC.

The rearrangement joins TRBV5-1 to TRBJ1-1; TRBD1 matches 9 bases. V was clipped by 4 bases and J by 7 bases; unmatched bases: 5. The CDR3 loop spans 13 amino acids. Germline V gene lookup returns CDR1 SGHRS and CDR2 YFSETQ. CDR3 sequence reads: CASSTGGQGEAFF. Here the CDR3 DNA reads TGCGCCAGCAGCACTGGGGGACAGGGTGAAGCTTTCTTT.

The chain uses TRBV4-3 and TRBJ1-3, with no clear D. Germline values: CDR1 LGHNA, CDR2 YSLEER. The CDR3 loop spans 13 amino acids. The germline V and J ends were trimmed by 0 bases and 7 bases, with 7 bases remaining between them. The CDR3 sequence is CASSQDSRNTIYF. The CDR3 DNA reads as TGCGCCAGCAGCCAAGATTCCCGTAACACCATATATTTT.

V and J are TRBV24-1 and TRBJ2-6; maybe TRBD1 (5 bases). Per germline, CDR1 KGHDR and CDR2 SFDVKD. This CDR3 region has 16 residues. Trimming left V 2 bases short and J 2 bases short, with 9 bases between. CDR3 sequence reads: CATSDSDTPGANVLTF. Here the CDR3 DNA reads TGTGCCACCAGTGATTCGGACACCCCTGGGGCCAACGTCCTGACTTTC.

The chain uses TRBV3-1 (or the pseudogene TRBV3-2) and TRBJ2-1; 7 bases line up with TRBD2. V lost 4 bases, J lost 15 bases, and 9 bases stayed unmatched. The CDR3 loop spans 12 amino acids. The germline gives CDR1 LGHDT, CDR2 YNNKEL (reference sequence). CDR3 nucleotides: TGTGCCAGCAGCCCTGAGCGGGACCCACTGTTCTTC. Its translation: CASSPERDPLFF.

The chain has TRBV3-1 (or the pseudogene TRBV3-2) and TRBJ1-2; D call uncertain. Germline CDR1 and CDR2: LGHDT and YNNKEL (reference sequence). The CDR3 contains 13 residues. Trimming shortened V by 0 bases and J by 8 bases, and 10 bases separated the two germline ends. The CDR3 sequence: CASSQDEGRGYTF. Written as DNA, the CDR3 is TGTGCCAGCAGCCAAGATGAGGGTCGGGGCTACACCTTC.

The V and J genes are TRBV19 and TRBJ1-5; D not resolved. V gave up 1 base and J gave up 7 bases, with 11 bases separating them. Per the germline V gene, CDR1 is LNHDA and CDR2 is SQIVND (reference sequence). The CDR3 is 14 residues long. CDR3 region: CASSIGSVVQPQHF. The CDR3 nucleotides are TGTGCCAGTAGTATAGGGAGTGTAGTACAGCCCCAGCATTTT.

This clone was counted a single time. V usage is TRBV15 and J usage is TRBJ1-2; D may be TRBD1 (6 bases). Trimming removed 0 bases at V and 4 bases at J, with 9 bases between. The germline CDR1 and CDR2 sequences are LNHNV and YYDKDF (reference sequence). The CDR3 covers 14 residues. The CDR3 DNA follows: TGTGCCACCAGCAGAGATAGGACAGTCTATGGCTACACCTTC. Protein product: CATSRDRTVYGYTF.

In this sample, this clone turned up a few times. The chain carries TRBV11-2 and TRBJ2-1; TRBD2 might be the D (5 bases). The CDR3 has 15 amino acids. Trimming shortened V by 4 bases and J by 0 bases, and 10 bases separated the two germline ends. Germline V gene data show CDR1 as SGHAT and CDR2 as FQNNGV. The CDR3 here is CASSYSVGSYNEQFF. The CDR3 region has the DNA TGTGCCAGCAGCTATAGCGTCGGCTCCTACAATGAGCAGTTCTTC.

The V and J genes are TRBV11-2 and TRBJ2-1; the match to TRBD2 covers 12 bases. The CDR3 has 14 residues. V lost 4 bases and J lost 5; bases outside the gene matches: 0. CDR1 is SGHAT and CDR2 is FQNNGV in the germline V gene. CDR3 sequence reads: CASSWTSGDNEQFF. The CDR3 nucleotides read TGTGCCAGCAGCTGGACTAGCGGGGACAATGAGCAGTTCTTC.

The rearrangement links TRBV4-3 to TRBJ1-4; 9 nucleotides agree with TRBD1. Germline CDR1 LGHNA, CDR2 YSLEER. The length of the CDR3 is 16 residues. Unmatched junction bases numbered 5, after V lost 1 base and J lost 5 bases. CDR3 loop: CASSQASGTGNEKLFF. The CDR3 DNA reads as TGCGCCAGCAGCCAAGCTTCCGGGACAGGGAATGAAAAACTGTTTTTT.

This chain joins TRBV3-1 (or the pseudogene TRBV3-2) and TRBJ2-6, with D unresolved. CDR1 is LGHDT, CDR2 YNNKEL, per germline (reference sequence). The CDR3 covers 18 residues. V was trimmed by 0 bases and J by 3 bases, leaving 15 bases between them. This CDR3 is CASSQDPRVLGGANVLTF. The CDR3 bases are TGTGCCAGCAGCCAAGATCCCCGGGTTCTGGGTGGGGCCAACGTCCTGACTTTC.

The chain combines TRBV5-4 with TRBJ2-1, with D uncertain. The germline V gene has CDR1 SGHNT and CDR2 YYREEE (reference sequence). The CDR3 contains 13 residues. V shed 1 base and J shed 4 bases, with 6 bases lying between them. CDR3 sequence reads: CASSLSGYNEQFF. CDR3 coding DNA: TGTGCCAGCAGCTTGTCCGGGTACAATGAGCAGTTCTTC.